The entry that follows covers one T cell receptor beta chain sequence. Its specificity is not known. This sample was taken from a study of CD8 T cells in ankylosing spondylitis. Via MiXCR, TCRdb re-called the 5' RACE reads, giving one row per CDR3 protein. The sample has about 540,000 distinct CDR3 sequences, roughly 13% seen once; the top ten hold 6.8%. General study results and limits: A TCR beta motif made of fewer than ten highly homologous variants seemed typical of ankylosing spondylitis blood.

In germline, CDR1 is DFQATT, CDR2 SNEGSKA (reference sequence). The CDR3 has 13 residues. V was clipped by 0 bases and J by 5 bases, with 8 bases between them. The source is a male donor with ankylosing spondylitis. The V and J genes are TRBV20-1 and TRBJ2-1; TRBD2 is a possible D gene (5 bases). The sequencing sample was made of blood, either unsorted or a sorted T cell fraction (not recorded which). DNA of the CDR3: TGCAGTGCTAGAGACGGGGTTGACAATGAGCAGTTCTTC. The encoded protein is CSARDGVDNEQFF.